This TCR beta chain emerged from a study of blood T cell repertoires in COVID-19. Study-level information: Both acute and convalescent COVID-19 samples were obtained from the United States, Italy and Spain. PBMCs, B-cell-depleted T cells, or T cells provided the cDNA or gDNA that made up the material.

The CDR3 is 13 amino acids. Germline assignment: CDR1 ENHRY and CDR2 SYGVKD. The V and J ends lost 4 bases and 5 bases respectively, with 11 bases between them. Authors' analysis steps: Reference gene primers were amplified, and this amplification served to estimate nucleated cell counts. Here immunoSEQ multiplex PCR was the method, and the copy in TCRdb shows in-frame clones only, minus some. The V and J calls and clone size come from that table; D and trimming were worked out from the DNA. This table holds more than 250,000 clones, approximately 85% found once. The TCR comes from a human donor in a cohort sampled during active COVID-19. The rearrangement uses TRBV10-3 and TRBJ1-1, with D maybe TRBD1 (6 bases). Sequencing was carried out using peripheral blood. The CDR3 loop reads CAISAERGTEAFF. As DNA, the CDR3 is TGTGCCATCAGTGCGGAAAGGGGGACTGAAGCTTTCTTT.